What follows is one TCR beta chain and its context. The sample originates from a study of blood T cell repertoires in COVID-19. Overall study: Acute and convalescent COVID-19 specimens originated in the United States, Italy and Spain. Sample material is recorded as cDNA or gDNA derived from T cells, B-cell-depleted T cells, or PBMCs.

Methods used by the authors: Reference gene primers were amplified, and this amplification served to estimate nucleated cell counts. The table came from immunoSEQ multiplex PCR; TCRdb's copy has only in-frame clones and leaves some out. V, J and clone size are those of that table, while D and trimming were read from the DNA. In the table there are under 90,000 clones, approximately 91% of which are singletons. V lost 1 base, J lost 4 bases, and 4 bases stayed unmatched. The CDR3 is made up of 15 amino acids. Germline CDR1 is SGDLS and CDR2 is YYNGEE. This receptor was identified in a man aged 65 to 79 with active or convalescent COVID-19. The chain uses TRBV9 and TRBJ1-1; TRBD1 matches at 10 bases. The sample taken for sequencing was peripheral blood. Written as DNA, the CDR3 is TGTGCCAGCAGCGTAACAGGACAGGGGGGCACTGAAGCTTTCTTT. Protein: CASSVTGQGGTEAFF.